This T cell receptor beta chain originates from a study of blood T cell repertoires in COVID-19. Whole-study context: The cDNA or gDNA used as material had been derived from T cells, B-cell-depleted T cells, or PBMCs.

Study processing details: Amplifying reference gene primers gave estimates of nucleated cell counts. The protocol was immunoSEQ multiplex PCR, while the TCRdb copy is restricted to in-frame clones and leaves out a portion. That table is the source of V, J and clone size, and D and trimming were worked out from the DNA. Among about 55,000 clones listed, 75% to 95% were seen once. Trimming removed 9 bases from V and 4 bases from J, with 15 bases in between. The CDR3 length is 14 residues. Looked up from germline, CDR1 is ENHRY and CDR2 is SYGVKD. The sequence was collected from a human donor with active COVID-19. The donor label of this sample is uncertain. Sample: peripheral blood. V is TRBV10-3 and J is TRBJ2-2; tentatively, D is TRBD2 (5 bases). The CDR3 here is CAMSPRAGTGELFF. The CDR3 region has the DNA TGTGCCATGTCCCCGCGGGCGGGCACCGGGGAGCTGTTTTTT.